This T cell receptor beta chain was identified during a study of cytomegalovirus exposure and HLA in healthy donors. Germline V gene lookup returns CDR1 MNHEY and CDR2 SVGAGI. Trimming stripped 2 bases from V and 7 bases from J, with 9 bases between. The CDR3 loop spans 13 amino acids. PCR amplification relied on 60 Vbeta primers (plus 13 Jbeta primers). TCRdb keeps only in-frame clones here, not all; method: immunoSEQ multiplex PCR. The sample lists about 200,000 clones, 80% to 85% occurring once. The TCR sequence derives from a woman aged 50 to 60 in good health and CMV-seropositive. The chain employs TRBV6-5 and TRBJ2-1; maybe TRBD2 (5 bases). Sequencing was performed on PBMCs. This CDR3 is CASSYAGGNEQFF. The CDR3 DNA sequence: TGTGCCAGCAGTTACGCGGGTGGGAATGAGCAGTTCTTC.